This T cell receptor (beta chain) appears in the sequencing data of a study of identical twins. Between the trimmed V and J ends, which lost 6 bases and 2 bases, there was a span of 13 bases. Germline V CDR1 and CDR2: SNHLY, FYNNEI. The CDR3 totals 14 residues. Study-level findings and limits: Findings depended on cross-sectional statistics rather than tracking the same donors.

TCRdb reprocessed the 5' RACE reads via MiXCR and lists one record per CDR3 protein. This table holds hundreds of thousands of distinct CDR3 sequences, roughly 7.1% found once. Many counts were recorded for this clonotype. Its matching antigen is unknown. A further study also used this sample, focusing on yellow fever vaccine responses in identical twins.

The sequencing sample was made of PBMCs. This receptor was taken from a woman under 30 in good health. This chain links TRBV2 with TRBJ1-2; maybe TRBD1 (5 bases). The DNA of the CDR3 is TGTGCCAGCAGCCTCCGGGGGGAGAACTATGGCTACACCTTC. This sequence encodes CASSLRGENYGYTF.